This TCR beta chain was captured by sequencing in a study of CD8 T cells in ankylosing spondylitis. Quantitative 5'-RACE with molecular barcodes was used to make the TCR beta libraries. TCRdb reprocessed the 5' RACE reads with MiXCR, giving one entry per CDR3 protein. The sample contains roughly 700,000 distinct CDR3 sequences, about 20% of which appear only once. Study conclusions and caveats: What appeared characteristic of ankylosing spondylitis blood was a TCR beta motif of fewer than ten highly homologous variants. Certain motif variants had earlier appeared in reactive arthritis synovial fluid and blood.

This clonotype appeared many times. Its antigen is currently unknown. The germline V gene encodes CDR1 GTSNPN and CDR2 SVGIG (reference sequence). The germline V and J ends were trimmed by 3 bases and 7 bases, with 6 bases remaining between them. This CDR3 is 11 amino acids long. The sequence came from a male donor with ankylosing spondylitis. Sequencing input: blood, either unsorted or a sorted T cell fraction (not recorded which). The chain has TRBV30 and TRBJ2-2; no reliable D call. The CDR3 loop reads CAWSWGGELFF. The CDR3 region has the DNA TGTGCCTGGAGCTGGGGCGGGGAGCTGTTTTTT.